A single sample gave rise to the 25 T cell receptor beta chains below, sequenced in a study of spatial heterogeneity in lung cancer. Time point noted: sample taken at primary tumor resection. No cells were sorted before sequencing. The whole RNA sequenced was extracted from tumor, nontumor lung or frozen PBMC. One entry per CDR3 protein results from TCRdb running MiXCR on the 5' RACE reads. The sample shows over 75,000 distinct CDR3 sequences, about 20% of them seen only once. Sequenced material: PBMCs, taken at surgery. These receptors all stem from a male donor with early-stage non-small cell lung cancer.

A few counts support this clonotype. The chain uses TRBV5-1 and TRBJ1-3, with a weak D call TRBD1 (5 bases). The germline V and J ends were trimmed by 1 base and 0 bases, with 14 bases remaining between them. The CDR3 length is 17 residues. Germline CDR1 and CDR2: SGHRS and YFSETQ. CDR3 sequence reads: CASSLSGAFSSGNTIYF. Written as DNA, the CDR3 is TGCGCCAGCAGCTTGAGTGGGGCCTTCAGCTCTGGAAACACCATATATTTT.

This clonotype was counted a few times. The chain is built from TRBV4-3 and TRBJ1-6; D call uncertain. Germline lookup yields CDR1 LGHNA and CDR2 YSLEER. V lost 0 bases and J lost 10, with 13 bases in between. The CDR3 sequence is 15 residues long. The DNA of the CDR3 is TGCGCCAGCAGCCAAGATCTAGGGTCTGGATCACCCCTCCACTTT. This codes for CASSQDLGSGSPLHF.

This chain connects TRBV28 to TRBJ1-6; 10 bases align to TRBD1. The length of the CDR3 is 14 residues. Germline values: CDR1 MDHEN, CDR2 SYDVKM. Trimming at V came to 5 bases and at J to 8 bases, leaving 3 bases not matched to a gene. CDR3 DNA: TGTGCCAGCAGTGGGGGACAGGGGCATTCACCCCTCCACTTT. Amino acids: CASSGGQGHSPLHF.

At least ten counts were recorded for this clonotype. The V call is TRBV5-1, the J call TRBJ2-2, with a weak D call TRBD1 (5 bases). The germline CDR1 and CDR2 sequences are SGHRS and YFSETQ. This CDR3 is 15 amino acids long. Between the trimmed V and J ends, which lost 1 base and 3 bases, there was a span of 10 bases. CDR3 amino acids: CASSLRGSDTGELFF. In DNA form, the CDR3 reads TGCGCCAGCAGCTTGAGGGGCTCTGACACCGGGGAGCTGTTTTTT.

V and J are TRBV3-1 and TRBJ2-1; TRBD2 matches 13 bases. The length of the CDR3 is 17 residues. The V segment lost 3 bases and the J segment 6 bases; nucleotides outside the gene matches: 8. CDR1 is LGHDT and CDR2 is YNNKEL in the germline V gene (reference sequence). Here the CDR3 DNA reads TGTGCCAGCAGCCAGCCCACCGGGACTAGCGGGACCAATGAGCAGTTCTTC. This sequence encodes CASSQPTGTSGTNEQFF.

This rearrangement joins TRBV7-6 to TRBJ2-1, with D tentatively TRBD2 (5 bases). Trimming removed 3 bases at V and 8 bases at J, with 11 bases between. CDR1 SGHVS and CDR2 FNYEAQ come from the germline V gene. The CDR3 totals 13 residues. In DNA form, the CDR3 reads TGTGCCAGCAGCTTTTATCCCGGGGATGAGCAGTTCTTC. This encodes CASSFYPGDEQFF.

The chain is built from TRBV29-1 and TRBJ2-1, with a weak D call TRBD1 (5 bases). Germline V CDR1 and CDR2: SQVTM, ANQGSEA. V lost 3 bases and J 4 bases, leaving 13 bases between the germline ends. The CDR3 is made up of 14 amino acids. The CDR3, as DNA: TGCAGCGTTGACAGGGAAGTGAGGTACAATGAGCAGTTCTTC. This translates into CSVDREVRYNEQFF.

This clonotype was observed at least ten times. The rearrangement uses TRBV4-3 and TRBJ1-2; the D is unclear. V gave up 1 base and J gave up 2 bases, with 11 bases separating them. Germline V gene sequence: CDR1 LGHNA, CDR2 YSLEER. The CDR3 runs to 15 residues. The CDR3 coding sequence is TGCGCCAGCAGCCAAGTTCCTTCGAGGAACTATGGCTACACCTTC. It translates to CASSQVPSRNYGYTF.

This clonotype was counted ten times or more. V and J are TRBV28 and TRBJ2-7; D is perhaps TRBD2 (6 bases). This CDR3 is 13 amino acids long. The V and J ends lost 8 bases and 5 bases respectively, with 16 bases between them. CDR1 and CDR2 from the germline V gene are MDHEN and SYDVKM. CDR3 region: CASGLGGENEQYF. In nucleotides, the CDR3 is TGTGCCAGCGGCTTGGGAGGCGAAAACGAGCAGTACTTC.

This sequence joins TRBV6-6 and TRBJ1-3, with 9 bases identical to TRBD1. Germline V gene lookup returns CDR1 MNHNY and CDR2 SVGAGI (reference sequence). The CDR3 is 16 amino acids. The ends lost 2 bases at V and 4 bases at J; junction bases unmatched: 6. CDR3: CASSYPTGGQGNTIYF. The CDR3, as DNA: TGTGCCAGCAGTTACCCTACAGGGGGCCAAGGAAACACCATATATTTT.

The genes are TRBV9 and TRBJ2-3, with D perhaps matching TRBD1 or TRBD2 (5 bases each). This CDR3 spans 18 amino acids. The ends were cut back, 0 bases at V and 4 bases at J, with 21 bases in the middle. CDR1 is SGDLS, CDR2 YYNGEE, per germline. This CDR3 is CASSVATGTPYSPDTQYF. The CDR3 bases are TGTGCCAGCAGCGTAGCCACCGGGACGCCATACAGTCCAGATACGCAGTATTTT.

The chain uses TRBV2 and TRBJ1-1, with a weak D call TRBD1 (5 bases). Between the trimmed V and J ends, which lost 5 bases and 5 bases, there was a span of 18 bases. The V gene's germline CDR1 is SNHLY and CDR2 FYNNEI. This CDR3 has 15 amino acids. Here the CDR3 reads CASSPGQEGLTEAFF. DNA for the CDR3: TGTGCCAGCAGTCCGGGCCAAGAGGGGTTAACTGAAGCTTTCTTT.

This clonotype has a single count. Since the CDR3 does not end with the conserved phenylalanine or tryptophan, this likely comes from a read error. The chain joins TRBV10-3 to TRBJ2-7, with 10 positions matching TRBD2. Per germline, CDR1 ENHRY and CDR2 SYGVKD. After removal of 5 bases from V and 3 bases from J, the junction contained 13 bases not matched to a gene. CDR3 length: 17 amino acids. In nucleotides, the CDR3 is TGTGCCATCAGTCCGGGACTAGCGACAAAGGAGGGCTACGAGCAGTACTCC. Protein product: CAISPGLATKEGYEQYS.

The chain uses TRBV11-3 and TRBJ2-2, with TRBD2 matching over 8 bases. The CDR3 has 18 residues. Germline CDR1 reads SGHNT; CDR2 reads YENEEA. Unmatched junction bases numbered 12, after V lost 5 bases and J lost 1 base. This CDR3 reads CASSPPLGSGGNTGELFF. CDR3 sequence (DNA): TGTGCCAGCAGCCCGCCCCTCGGCAGCGGGGGGAACACCGGGGAGCTGTTTTTT.

The sample holds one count of this clonotype. The V gene is TRBV5-1, the J gene TRBJ2-5; D not certain. CDR1 is SGHRS, CDR2 YFSETQ, per germline. With 2 bases removed from V and 2 bases from J, the gap between germline ends came to 10 bases. The CDR3 runs 14 residues. The CDR3 nucleotides read TGCGCCAGCAGCTTTTATGACGGTCAAGAGACCCAGTACTTC. As protein: CASSFYDGQETQYF.

There are many counts of this clonotype. The CDR3 coding sequence is TGCATCATGGTCGAAGGGATTGAAGCTTTCTTT. Translated: CIMVEGIEAFF. The chain employs TRBV29-1 and TRBJ1-1; D is unclear. Germline values: CDR1 SQVTM, CDR2 ANQGSEA. The CDR3 has 11 amino acids.

This clonotype was counted a few times. The chain carries TRBV11-2 and TRBJ1-2, with a weak D call TRBD1 (5 bases). Trimming stripped 1 base from V and 7 bases from J, with 7 bases between. The CDR3 extends over 12 amino acids. The V gene's germline CDR1 is SGHAT and CDR2 FQNNGV. The CDR3 loop is CASSLVGGGYTF. For the CDR3, the DNA is TGTGCCAGCAGCTTAGTCGGGGGTGGCTACACCTTC.

This clonotype turned up a few times. The rearrangement joins TRBV5-1 to TRBJ2-3; unclear D gene. Looked up from germline, CDR1 is SGHRS and CDR2 is YFSETQ. The CDR3 sequence is 15 residues long. V dropped 0 bases and J dropped 0 bases, with 8 bases sitting between them. The CDR3 here is CASSLVAVSTDTQYF. The CDR3 DNA follows: TGCGCCAGCAGCTTGGTGGCGGTTAGCACAGATACGCAGTATTTT.

A few counts support this clonotype. The chain joins TRBV5-4 to TRBJ1-2; no reliable D call. Germline-derived CDR1 and CDR2 are SGHNT and YYREEE (reference sequence). V gave up 4 bases and J gave up 0 bases, with 13 bases separating them. The CDR3 is 15 residues long. The CDR3 coding sequence is TGTGCCAGCAGCGCGGGTAGAGGGACTAACTATGGCTACACCTTC. Residues: CASSAGRGTNYGYTF.

The CDR3 sequence: CASSYSGEGAYGYTF. In nucleotides, the CDR3 is TGTGCCAGCAGTTACTCGGGGGAGGGAGCCTATGGCTACACCTTC. The chain couples TRBV6-6 to TRBJ1-2; D is possibly TRBD1 (5 bases). Germline assignment: CDR1 MNHNY and CDR2 SVGAGI (reference sequence). The length of the CDR3 is 15 residues. V was cut by 0 bases and J by 4 bases, with 12 bases left in between.

This clonotype was found a few times. CDR3 amino acids: CASSFTGTGGSSTDTQYF. The CDR3 nucleotides are TGTGCCAGCAGCTTCACCGGGACAGGGGGCTCTAGCACAGATACGCAGTATTTT. The V and J genes are TRBV11-2 and TRBJ2-3; 12 bases agree with TRBD1. The trim removed 3 bases at V and 0 bases at J, leaving 7 bases unmatched. The germline V gene encodes CDR1 SGHAT and CDR2 FQNNGV. The CDR3 extends over 18 amino acids. Filled out from reference TRBV11-2 and TRBJ2-3, the complete variable domain reads EAGVAQSPRYKIIEKRQSVAFWCNPISGHATLYWYQQILGQGPKLLIQFQNNGVVDDSQLPKDRFSAERLKGVDSTLKIQPAKLEDSAVYLCASSFTGTGGSSTDTQYFGPGTRLTVL.

This clonotype turned up a few times. The chain joins TRBV29-1 to TRBJ2-2; 10 positions agree with TRBD1. The V gene end was trimmed by 6 bases and the J gene end by 5 bases; junction bases not matched to a gene: 3. Germline loops: CDR1 SQVTM, CDR2 ANQGSEA. The CDR3 runs to 13 residues. In DNA form, the CDR3 reads TGCAGCGTGGGACAGGGGTCGACCGGGGAGCTGTTTTTT. The encoded protein is CSVGQGSTGELFF.

Only a few counts were recorded for this clonotype. J is TRBJ1-1 and V is TRBV5-1; no firm D call. The CDR3 is made up of 14 amino acids. Germline values: CDR1 SGHRS, CDR2 YFSETQ. V was cut by 2 bases and J by 7 bases, with 15 bases left in between. The CDR3 DNA follows: TGCGCCAGCAGCTTCGAAGACACGGGAATTGAAGCTTTCTTT. Its translation is CASSFEDTGIEAFF. The full variable domain, completed using reference TRBV5-1 and TRBJ1-1, is KAGVTQTPRYLIKTRGQQVTLSCSPISGHRSVSWYQQTPGQGLQFLFEYFSETQRNKGNFPGRFSGRQFSNSRSEMNVSTLELGDSALYLCASSFEDTGIEAFFGQGTRLTVV.

The J gene is TRBJ1-3, the V gene TRBV4-2; D is unclear. The CDR3 is 15 amino acids. V was trimmed by 1 base and J by 2 bases, leaving 9 bases between them. Per germline, CDR1 LGHNA and CDR2 YNFKEQ. The chain's CDR3 is CASSQASATGNTIYF. The CDR3 nucleotides read TGTGCCAGCAGCCAAGCCTCCGCTACTGGAAACACCATATATTTT.

This clonotype showed up just a few times. The V gene is TRBV7-6, the J gene TRBJ2-5; TRBD2 aligns across 16 bases. Germline CDR1 reads SGHVS; CDR2 reads FNYEAQ. Losses at the gene ends were 2 bases for V and 1 base for J; bases not matched to a gene: 4. The CDR3 has 18 amino acids. This CDR3 reads CASSLLGLAGGTQETQYF. The DNA for the CDR3 is TGTGCCAGCAGCTTACTGGGACTAGCGGGGGGGACCCAAGAGACCCAGTACTTC.